A selection of T cell receptor beta chains follows, all from one sample in a study of T-cell memory formation after mild COVID-19. Using its own MiXCR run on the 5' RACE reads, TCRdb lists one record per CDR3 protein. The sample includes around 320,000 distinct CDR3 sequences, roughly an eighth of them seen just once. Sequencing input: PBMCs or a T cell subset sorted from them (not recorded which). All receptors come from a man aged 18-30 years who had mild COVID-19 (a few samples of this study predate the infection). Cell type and time point are not known. Both conserved end residues are part of each CDR3. A D gene is named only where the DNA matches it firmly. Clone size is given for some rows only: seen once, a few or many times, or a class if the clone is expanded.

clone size	J gene	D gene	V gene	CDR3 protein	CDR3 DNA
.	TRBJ2-2	.	TRBV19	CASSIKGIRDTGELFF	TGTGCCAGTAGTATTAAGGGTATCCGGGACACCGGGGAGCTGTTTTTT
many	TRBJ1-1	.	TRBV15	CATSSGPLSDAFF	TGTGCCACCAGCTCAGGGCCCCTGTCGGATGCTTTCTTT
few	TRBJ1-5	.	TRBV28	CASSARGVRGPQPQHF	TGTGCCAGCAGCGCCCGTGGGGTGAGGGGTCCGCAGCCCCAGCATTTT
few	TRBJ2-1	.	TRBV9	CASSVGGRRGEQFF	TGTGCCAGCAGCGTAGGGGGGCGCCGCGGTGAGCAGTTCTTC
many	TRBJ2-5	.	TRBV20-1	CSARDRGLQETQYF	TGCAGTGCTAGAGATCGGGGTCTCCAAGAGACCCAGTACTTC
.	TRBJ1-4	TRBD1	TRBV5-1	CASSSTGVKLFF	TGCGCCAGCAGCTCTACAGGGGTAAAACTGTTTTTT
few	TRBJ1-1	.	TRBV19	CASSISADNTEAFF	TGTGCCAGTAGTATATCGGCAGACAACACTGAAGCTTTCTTT
few	TRBJ2-2	.	TRBV4-2	CASSQWQGRNTGELFF	TGTGCCAGCAGCCAATGGCAGGGGCGGAACACCGGGGAGCTGTTTTTT
few	TRBJ2-1	TRBD2	TRBV3-1	CASSHGGSSYNEQFF	TGTGCCAGCAGCCATGGCGGGAGCTCCTACAATGAGCAGTTCTTC
.	TRBJ2-5	.	TRBV3-1	CASSPSYAGRETQYF	TGTGCCAGCAGCCCATCCTATGCGGGGAGAGAGACCCAGTACTTC
few	TRBJ2-3	TRBD2	TRBV4-3	CASSQERAGGTDTQYF	TGCGCCAGCAGCCAAGAGCGAGCGGGAGGCACAGATACGCAGTATTTT
few	TRBJ2-1	.	TRBV5-1	CASSPPGGRQDEQFF	TGCGCCAGCAGTCCGCCGGGGGGCCGTCAAGATGAGCAGTTCTTC
few	TRBJ2-1	.	TRBV7-2	CASSLDASYNEQFF	TGTGCCAGCAGCTTAGATGCCTCCTACAATGAGCAGTTCTTC
.	TRBJ2-1	TRBD2	TRBV29-1	CSVEGRLARDEQFF	TGCAGCGTTGAGGGGAGACTAGCGAGGGATGAGCAGTTCTTC
.	TRBJ1-5	.	TRBV4-1	CASSKDTGFGQPQHF	TGCGCCAGCAGCAAAGATACGGGGTTCGGTCAGCCCCAGCATTTT
.	TRBJ2-3	TRBD1	TRBV29-1	CSLQGAADTQYF	TGCAGCTTACAGGGGGCAGCAGATACGCAGTATTTT
few	TRBJ1-1	TRBD1	TRBV12-3/TRBV12-4	CASSSQGVSTEAFF	TGTGCCAGCAGTTCACAGGGGGTGAGCACTGAAGCTTTCTTT
.	TRBJ2-1	TRBD2	TRBV11-1	CASSFASGSYNEQFF	TGTGCCAGCAGCTTCGCTAGCGGTTCCTACAATGAGCAGTTCTTC
few	TRBJ2-1	TRBD2	TRBV7-9	CASSRGQAGDPNEQFF	TGTGCCAGCAGCCGGGGTCAAGCGGGGGACCCTAATGAGCAGTTCTTC
.	TRBJ1-2	TRBD1	TRBV29-1	CSVGGGQGYGYTF	TGCAGCGTGGGAGGGGGACAGGGATACGGCTACACCTTC
many	TRBJ2-1	.	TRBV12-3/TRBV12-4	CASRERNEQFF	TGTGCCAGCAGAGAGCGAAATGAGCAGTTCTTC
few	TRBJ2-3	.	TRBV2	CASSEWGPDTQYF	TGTGCCAGCAGTGAATGGGGTCCAGATACGCAGTATTTT
many	TRBJ1-2	.	TRBV7-9	CASSPEAYGYTF	TGTGCCAGCAGCCCTGAGGCCTATGGCTACACCTTC
.	TRBJ1-2	.	TRBV7-2	CASSFPGGGDGYTF	TGTGCCAGCAGCTTCCCCGGGGGGGGTGATGGCTACACCTTC
.	TRBJ2-3	.	TRBV5-6	CASSFSGGQRTDTQYF	TGTGCCAGCAGCTTCAGTGGGGGACAAAGGACAGATACGCAGTATTTT
.	TRBJ2-5	.	TRBV6-2/TRBV6-3	CASSGKLAQYF	TGTGCCAGCTCAGGCAAGTTGGCCCAGTACTTC
.	TRBJ1-2	TRBD1	TRBV10-3	CAISQTQGNYGYTF	TGTGCCATCAGTCAAACACAGGGGAACTATGGCTACACCTTC
.	TRBJ2-3	.	TRBV4-1	CASSQAMTDTQYF	TGCGCCAGCAGCCAAGCGATGACAGATACGCAGTATTTT
many	TRBJ2-4	.	TRBV7-9	CASSPSRGRSGNIQYF	TGTGCCAGCAGCCCCTCAAGAGGGAGGTCTGGAAACATTCAGTACTTC
few	TRBJ1-6	.	TRBV6-5	CASSSIYSPLHF	TGTGCCAGCAGTTCGATTTATTCACCCCTCCACTTT
many	TRBJ1-1	TRBD1	TRBV7-9	CASTDDRGGTEAFF	TGTGCCAGCACCGATGACAGGGGGGGCACTGAAGCTTTCTTT
.	TRBJ2-6	.	TRBV15	CATSRGTGRSGANVLTF	TGTGCCACCAGCAGAGGAACAGGCCGCTCTGGGGCCAACGTCCTGACTTTC
.	TRBJ2-3	.	TRBV20-1	CSARDRGDTQYF	TGCAGTGCTAGAGATCGGGGGGATACGCAGTATTTT
.	TRBJ1-5	.	TRBV7-2	CASSLRQGEQPQHF	TGTGCCAGCAGCTTACGGCAGGGTGAACAGCCCCAGCATTTT
few	TRBJ2-7	.	TRBV7-9	CASSSIARGAYYEQYF	TGTGCCAGCAGCTCCATAGCTCGGGGAGCCTACTACGAGCAGTACTTC
few	TRBJ2-7	.	TRBV6-6	CATSTGFSYEQYF	TGTGCCACATCCACAGGGTTTTCGTACGAGCAGTACTTC
.	TRBJ1-2	.	TRBV12-3/TRBV12-4	CASSLASGEVEYGYTF	TGTGCCAGCAGTTTAGCTTCAGGGGAGGTTGAGTATGGCTACACCTTC
once	TRBJ1-6	.	TRBV4-3	CASSQGESPLHF	TGCGCCAGCAGCCAAGGAGAATCACCCCTCCACTTT
.	TRBJ1-5	TRBD1	TRBV25-1	CASSEYDRADQPQHF	TGTGCCAGCAGTGAATACGACAGGGCCGATCAGCCCCAGCATTTT
few	TRBJ2-3	.	TRBV5-6	CASSLVLEDGTDTQYF	TGTGCCAGCAGCTTGGTGTTAGAGGATGGCACAGATACGCAGTATTTT